This note documents a single TCR beta chain sequence. Its antigen remains unknown. The record originates from a study of PD-1 blockade in mismatch repair-deficient tumors. Study-wide context: Patients had roughly twelve mismatch repair-deficient cancer types, all previously treated and progressing. Study-level findings and limits: Tumor-resident clones, often undetectable pretreatment in blood, expanded then contracted after pembrolizumab.

Repertoires were generated with immunoSEQ multiplex PCR, while TCRdb's copy carries only in-frame clones and drops some. The sample includes some 120,000 clones, roughly 86% of them seen just once. The CDR3 consists of 12 residues. The germline gives CDR1 SGHNT, CDR2 YYREEE (reference sequence). Unmatched junction bases numbered 2, after V lost 1 base and J lost 11 bases. PCR or immunohistochemistry showed mismatch repair deficiency in every enrolled patient. The TCR-sequenced patients were a few responders to pembrolizumab. The sequence was obtained from an adult with mismatch repair-deficient cancer. This chain connects TRBV5-4 to TRBJ1-5; TRBD1 matches 8 bases. The source was peripheral blood, collected approximately 70 weeks after starting pembrolizumab. The CDR3 coding sequence is TGTGCCAGCAGCTTGATGGGACAGGCCCAGCATTTT. The encoded protein is CASSLMGQAQHF.